The present T cell receptor (beta chain) was sequenced within a study of T cell repertoires in cytomegalovirus infection. Study background: Researchers turned to recently identified HLA-C-restricted CMV epitopes as well as well-studied HLA-B-restricted ones.

TCRdb reprocessed the reads with MiXCR, giving one entry per CDR3 protein. The profile shows approximately 260,000 distinct CDR3 sequences, approximately 22% of them singletons. A note on this clonotype: Its antigen remains unidentified.

This material consisted of cultured PBMCs, taken from culture after CMV antigen stimulation. The receptor was isolated from a human donor in good health (CMV status not recorded). Some clones in this sample may be carry-over from other donors' samples.

CDR3 sequence reads: CASRGREGSTEAFF. The CDR3 nucleotides read TGTGCCAGCAGGGGCAGGGAGGGGAGCACTGAAGCTTTCTTT. V is TRBV5-4 and J is TRBJ1-1; D may be TRBD1 (5 bases). The CDR3 runs to 14 residues. Looked up from germline, CDR1 is SGHNT and CDR2 is YYREEE (reference sequence). The V end lost 5 bases, the J end lost 4 bases, and 15 bases lay between the germline ends.